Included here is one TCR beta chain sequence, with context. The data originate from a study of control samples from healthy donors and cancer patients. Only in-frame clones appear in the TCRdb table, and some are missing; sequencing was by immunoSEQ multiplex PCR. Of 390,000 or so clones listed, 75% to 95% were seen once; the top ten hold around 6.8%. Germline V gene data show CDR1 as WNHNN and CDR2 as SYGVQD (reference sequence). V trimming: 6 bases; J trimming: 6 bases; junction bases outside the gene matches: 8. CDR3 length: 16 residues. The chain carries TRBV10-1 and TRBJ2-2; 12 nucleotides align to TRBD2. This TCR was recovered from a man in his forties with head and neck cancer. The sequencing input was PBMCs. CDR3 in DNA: TGCGCCAGCAGCCTAGGACTAGCGGGGAGGTCCGGGGAGCTGTTTTTT. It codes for CASSLGLAGRSGELFF.